The 14 T cell receptor beta chains presented below share a single source sample, sequenced in a study of control samples from healthy donors and cancer patients (dated by TCRdb to the early 2020s). The method behind the library was the immunoSEQ multiplex PCR assay. TCRdb limited this immuneACCESS table to in-frame rearrangements with V and J called. A share of clones is missing; checked studies link under half to unresolved V genes, and the rest is unexplained. This sample is represented by about 150,000 clones; over 90% of them were singletons. Jointly, the top ten make up over 2% of the sample. Sequenced: blood. The receptors stem from a man in his fifties in good health.

This clone has a handful of counts. The genes are TRBV19 and TRBJ1-1; no clear D gene. Germline V lookup: CDR1 LNHDA, CDR2 SQIVND (reference sequence). CDR3 length: 13 amino acids. The germline V and J ends were trimmed by 7 bases and 10 bases, with 19 bases remaining between them. The chain's CDR3 is CASISPGVRGAFF. Written as DNA, the CDR3 is TGTGCCAGTATATCACCGGGAGTTCGGGGAGCTTTCTTT.

This clone was detected only once. This chain connects TRBV7-2 to TRBJ2-5; 8 bases are a match to TRBD2. The CDR3 covers 14 residues. The germline V gene encodes CDR1 SGHTA and CDR2 FQGNSA. V lost 5 bases and J lost 4; bases outside the gene matches: 6. CDR3 sequence (DNA): TGTGCCAGCAGCGCCGGGACTAGGGTAGAGACCCAGTACTTC. Amino acids: CASSAGTRVETQYF. Complete variable domain (other parts from reference TRBV7-2 and TRBJ2-5): GAGVSQSPSNKVTEKGKDVELRCDPISGHTALYWYRQSLGQGLEFLIYFQGNSAPDKSGLPSDRFSAERTGGSVSTLTIQRTQQEDSAVYLCASSAGTRVETQYFGPGTRLLVL.

The rearrangement links TRBV7-2 to TRBJ1-4; no clear D gene. With 5 bases removed from V and 0 bases from J, the gap between germline ends came to 10 bases. The CDR3 is 15 residues long. Germline CDR1 is SGHTA and CDR2 is FQGNSA. This CDR3 is CASSRTVSTNEKLFF. The CDR3 DNA reads as TGTGCCAGCAGCAGGACGGTCTCAACTAATGAAAAACTGTTTTTT.

The genes are TRBV19 and TRBJ2-7; the match to TRBD2 covers 9 bases. V shed 2 bases and J 6 bases; nucleotides not matched to a gene: 5. CDR1 and CDR2 from the germline V gene are LNHDA and SQIVND (reference sequence). The CDR3 loop spans 14 amino acids. CDR3 coding DNA: TGTGCCAGTAGTATAACTGGACTAGCGTGCGAGCAGTACTTC. Amino acids: CASSITGLACEQYF.

The V and J genes are TRBV25-1 and TRBJ2-7; TRBD2 matches at 14 bases. The CDR3 is 16 residues long. Germline V gene sequence: CDR1 MGHDK, CDR2 SYGVNS. Trimming at V came to 4 bases and at J to 4 bases, leaving 6 bases not matched to a gene. CDR3 region: CASSAGLAGVTYEQYF. For the CDR3, the DNA is TGTGCCAGCAGTGCGGGACTAGCGGGAGTTACGTACGAGCAGTACTTC.

The sample holds a few counts of this clone. The rearrangement joins TRBV28 to TRBJ1-4, with TRBD1 as a possible D gene (6 bases). The ends were cut back, 3 bases at V and 8 bases at J, with 13 bases in the middle. The germline V gene has CDR1 MDHEN and CDR2 SYDVKM. The CDR3 is 14 amino acids. CDR3 loop: CASSFGGAGEKLFF. The CDR3 region has the DNA TGTGCCAGCAGTTTTGGGGGGGCAGGAGAAAAACTGTTTTTT.

The rearrangement joins TRBV6-5 to TRBJ2-5; 7 bases agree with TRBD2. CDR1 and CDR2 (germline): MNHEY, SVGAGI. The ends lost 8 bases at V and 4 bases at J; junction bases unmatched: 7. The CDR3 is made up of 13 amino acids. DNA for the CDR3: TGTGCCAGCCAAGGGGAGGGCCGAGAGACCCAGTACTTC. This sequence encodes CASQGEGRETQYF.

The V and J genes are TRBV5-1 and TRBJ2-5; 7 nucleotides align to TRBD2. This CDR3 is 13 amino acids long. Germline CDR1 is SGHRS and CDR2 is YFSETQ. The J segment lost 1 base and the V segment lost 6 bases, leaving 3 bases of the junction unmatched. The DNA for the CDR3 is TGCGCCAGCATGGGAGGGCCCCAAGAGACCCAGTACTTC. Translating gives CASMGGPQETQYF.

J is TRBJ2-5 and V is TRBV6-5; D call uncertain. The V end was cut by 8 bases, the J end by 0 bases, with 10 bases between. Germline CDR1 and CDR2: MNHEY and SVGAGI. This CDR3 region has 13 residues. CDR3 sequence: CASSGPYQETQYF. In nucleotides, the CDR3 is TGTGCCAGCTCCGGCCCCTACCAAGAGACCCAGTACTTC.

In its sample, this clone was seen once. CDR3 DNA: TGTGCCAGCTCTCCGGACAAGAACTATGGCTACACCTTC. The encoded protein is CASSPDKNYGYTF. The rearrangement uses TRBV18 and TRBJ1-2; tentative D call: TRBD1 (5 bases). The V end lost 6 bases, the J end lost 2 bases, and 10 bases lay between the germline ends. The V gene's germline CDR1 is KGHSH and CDR2 LQKENI. This CDR3 has 13 residues.

The chain recombines TRBV10-1 with TRBJ2-2, with 10 nucleotides matching TRBD1. This CDR3 contains 15 residues. Germline assignment: CDR1 WNHNN and CDR2 SYGVQD (reference sequence). V trimming: 5 bases; J trimming: 5 bases; junction bases outside the gene matches: 5. As DNA, the CDR3 is TGCGCCAGCAGTCGACAGGGGGCAAATACCGGGGAGCTGTTTTTT. The encoded protein is CASSRQGANTGELFF.

This clone was seen only once. This chain uses TRBV5-5 with TRBJ1-1; D ambiguous. V dropped 1 base and J dropped 1 base, with 8 bases sitting between them. In germline, CDR1 is SGHKS, CDR2 YYEKEE (reference sequence). CDR3 length: 14 amino acids. CDR3 nucleotides: TGTGCCAGCAGCTTGTCAGGAGGGAACACTGAAGCTTTCTTT. Its translation: CASSLSGGNTEAFF.

This chain uses TRBV7-8 with TRBJ2-5, with a possible D match to TRBD2 (5 bases). Germline CDR1 SGHVS, CDR2 FQNEAQ. This CDR3 comprises 13 residues. Deletions cut 5 bases from V and 4 bases from J, with 11 bases between. The CDR3 DNA is TGTGCCAGCAGCCCCCGGAGCGGAGAGACCCAGTACTTC. Its translation: CASSPRSGETQYF.

The rearrangement joins TRBV11-2 to TRBJ2-7; 7 bases agree with TRBD1. The CDR3 runs 12 residues. Losses at the gene ends were 8 bases for V and 2 bases for J; bases not matched to a gene: 3. Germline CDR1 SGHAT, CDR2 FQNNGV. In DNA form, the CDR3 reads TGTGCCAGCGGGACAGTTACCTACGAGCAGTACTTC. Amino acid sequence: CASGTVTYEQYF.